The 18 T cell receptor beta chains below were found in one sample sequenced in a study of glioma-infiltrating T cells. The iRepertoire nested amplicon-rescue multiplex PCR amplified TCR alpha and beta CDR3s from RNA. TCRdb re-called the multiplex PCR reads with MiXCR, one entry per CDR3 protein. The table lists approximately 89,000 distinct CDR3 sequences, less than 30% of them singletons. The specimen was glioma tissue, nonneoplastic brain tissue, or PBMCs (not recorded which). The receptors shown here come from a human donor with low-grade glioma or glioblastoma, undergoing nonglioma brain surgery, or in good health (not recorded which).

This clonotype was seen ten or more times. J is TRBJ2-7 and V is TRBV6-2 or TRBV6-3; the D is unclear. The ends were cut back, 4 bases at V and 2 bases at J, with 6 bases in the middle. This CDR3 contains 12 residues. CDR1 and CDR2 from the germline V gene are MNHEY and SVGEGT. As DNA, the CDR3 is TGTGCCAGCAGTTCTGGGGCCTACGAGCAGTACTTC. Translation gives CASSSGAYEQYF.

This clonotype was observed a few times. The rearrangement uses TRBV29-1 and TRBJ2-5; perhaps D is TRBD1 or TRBD2 (5 bases each). The V end lost 6 bases, the J end lost 0 bases, and 17 bases lay between the germline ends. The CDR3 runs 15 residues. Germline CDR1 and CDR2: SQVTM and ANQGSEA. CDR3 sequence reads: CSVQRSGTNQETQYF. The CDR3 bases are TGCAGCGTCCAGCGCTCTGGGACGAACCAAGAGACCCAGTACTTC.

For this clonotype: The germline gene is not matched at one end of the junction; a read error may be the cause. The rearrangement links TRBV12-3 or TRBV12-4 to TRBJ1-5, with D possibly matching TRBD1 (5 bases). The CDR3 consists of 12 residues. CDR3 protein: CASQAGRQPQNF. The CDR3, as DNA: TGTGCCAGCCAAGCGGGTCGACAGCCCCAGAATTTT.

There are many counts of this clonotype. The chain recombines TRBV18 with TRBJ1-2; no clear D. This CDR3 contains 15 residues. The germline V and J ends were trimmed by 3 bases and 6 bases, with 17 bases remaining between them. CDR1 and CDR2 (germline): KGHSH, LQKENI. The CDR3 reads CASSPATGKEDGYTF. In DNA, the CDR3 is TGTGCCAGCTCACCCGCGACTGGGAAGGAGGATGGCTACACCTTC.

This clonotype was picked up many times. The rearrangement joins TRBV20-1 to TRBJ2-1, with D uncertain. The V gene's germline CDR1 is DFQATT and CDR2 SNEGSKA (reference sequence). CDR3 length: 11 residues. The V end lost 4 bases, the J end lost 5 bases, and 6 bases lay between the germline ends. The CDR3 sequence: CSATKNNEQFF. DNA for the CDR3: TGCAGTGCTACAAAAAACAATGAGCAGTTCTTC.

This clonotype was observed a handful of times. The gene calls are TRBV11-3 and TRBJ2-1, with D possibly matching TRBD1 (6 bases). The CDR3 is 14 amino acids. V dropped 2 bases and J dropped 8 bases, with 13 bases sitting between them. Looked up from germline, CDR1 is SGHNT and CDR2 is YENEEA. The CDR3 loop reads CASSLTGYPDEQFF. As DNA, the CDR3 is TGTGCCAGCAGCTTAACAGGGTATCCGGATGAGCAGTTCTTC.

Ten or more counts support this clonotype. The CDR3 nucleotides read TGTGCCAGTAGCGGGAGGCCGGCAGATACGCAGTATTTT. Its translation: CASSGRPADTQYF. The V and J genes are TRBV7-2 and TRBJ2-3; 10 bases align to TRBD2. The CDR3 has 13 amino acids. V gave up 9 bases and J gave up 4 bases; unmatched junction bases: 4. Per germline, CDR1 SGHTA and CDR2 FQGNSA.

This clonotype occurred many times. The chain couples TRBV3-1 to TRBJ2-7; 14 nucleotides line up with TRBD2. CDR3 length equals 16 residues. V dropped 2 bases and J dropped 4; count of bases not matched to a gene: 4. Germline V gene sequence: CDR1 LGHDT, CDR2 YNNKEL (reference sequence). CDR3 coding DNA: TGTGCCAGCAGCCAATCCGGGACTAGCGGGGGATACGAGCAGTACTTC. Its translation is CASSQSGTSGGYEQYF.

The sample holds many counts of this clonotype. V usage is TRBV5-4 and J usage is TRBJ2-5; 7 nucleotides agree with TRBD1. The CDR3 totals 14 residues. V dropped 4 bases and J dropped 2; count of bases not matched to a gene: 5. Germline CDR1 SGHNT, CDR2 YYREEE (reference sequence). Written as DNA, the CDR3 is TGTGCCAGCAGCCCCTGGACAGGACAAGAGACCCAGTACTTC. It yields the protein CASSPWTGQETQYF.

This clonotype was picked up a small number of times. J is TRBJ2-1 and V is TRBV5-5; D unclear. The germline V gene encodes CDR1 SGHKS and CDR2 YYEKEE (reference sequence). The CDR3 covers 13 residues. V gave up 2 bases and J gave up 8 bases, with 11 bases separating them. As DNA, the CDR3 is TGTGCCAGCAGCTTACGCTCCGTGGATGAGCAGTTCTTC. This encodes CASSLRSVDEQFF.

The sample holds many counts of this clonotype. The chain joins TRBV15 to TRBJ2-1; no reliable D call. CDR3 length: 15 amino acids. The V end was cut by 0 bases, the J end by 8 bases, with 14 bases between. CDR1 LNHNV and CDR2 YYDKDF come from the germline V gene (reference sequence). The CDR3 protein is CATSREVAPRDEQFF. CDR3 nucleotide sequence: TGTGCCACCAGCAGAGAGGTGGCCCCTCGGGATGAGCAGTTCTTC.

The V and J genes are TRBV12-3 or TRBV12-4 and TRBJ1-2; D remains unclear. The V end was cut by 3 bases, the J end by 4 bases, with 6 bases between. The CDR3 is made up of 12 amino acids. CDR3 region: CASSFRSYGYTF. CDR3 nucleotide sequence: TGTGCCAGCAGTTTCCGGTCCTATGGCTACACCTTC.

This clonotype came up a few times. The CDR3 nucleotides read TGTGCCAGTAGTATAGGGGCAACAGGGAGAGAGACCCAGTACTTC. Encoded protein: CASSIGATGRETQYF. The J gene is TRBJ2-5, the V gene TRBV19; TRBD1 is a possible D gene (6 bases). The V end was cut by 1 base, the J end by 4 bases, with 13 bases between. The CDR3 spans 15 residues. Germline V CDR1 and CDR2: LNHDA, SQIVND (reference sequence).

This clonotype came up many times. The chain has TRBV4-1 and TRBJ2-7; tentative D call: TRBD2 (6 bases). The length of the CDR3 is 12 residues. The germline V and J ends were trimmed by 4 bases and 6 bases, with 10 bases remaining between them. Germline CDR1 MGHRA, CDR2 YSYEKL. CDR3 residues: CASSPGEGEQYF. CDR3 DNA sequence: TGCGCCAGCAGCCCGGGGGAAGGCGAGCAGTACTTC.

Comment on this clonotype: A much larger clone is a single base away; this may be a read error. The CDR3 sequence: CASSPRRLAGKGTQYF. CDR3 DNA sequence: TGTGCCAGCAGCCCACGCCGGCTAGCGGGAAAAGGGACCCAGTACTTC. The chain is built from TRBV6-1 and TRBJ2-5, with 9 nucleotides matching TRBD2. The CDR3 covers 16 residues. With 6 bases clipped from V and 7 bases from J, the junction kept 15 bases outside the gene matches. Germline assignment: CDR1 MNHNS and CDR2 SASEGT.

The chain is built from TRBV27 and TRBJ1-5, with D uncertain. This CDR3 comprises 12 residues. The germline V gene has CDR1 MNHEY and CDR2 SMNVEV (reference sequence). CDR3 DNA sequence: TGTGTTAGCATTACATACGATCAGCCCCAGCATTTT. Amino acid sequence: CVSITYDQPQHF.

This clonotype was seen many times. V and J are TRBV6-2 or TRBV6-3 and TRBJ1-5; D perhaps matches TRBD1 (6 bases). Trimming pared 4 bases from V and 5 bases from J, leaving 18 bases between. The CDR3 has 16 amino acids. CDR1 and CDR2 (germline): MNHEY, SVGEGT. CDR3 sequence: CASSSRTELRYQPQHF. CDR3 bases: TGTGCCAGCAGTTCCCGGACAGAGCTACGTTATCAGCCCCAGCATTTT.

As concerns this clonotype: This likely comes from a read error, as the CDR3 has no conserved phenylalanine or tryptophan at its end. CDR3 amino acids: CASKEDLAEAFL. CDR3 coding DNA: TGTGCCAGCAAGGAGGATCTCGCTGAAGCTTTCCTT. The rearrangement uses TRBV6-5 and TRBJ1-1; D not certain. The CDR3 is 12 residues long. The V end lost 7 bases, the J end lost 6 bases, and 12 bases lay between the germline ends. Germline loops: CDR1 MNHEY, CDR2 SVGAGI.